What follows are 26 T cell receptor beta chains derived from one specimen sequenced in a study of breast tumors, draining lymph nodes, adjacent tissues. MiXCR, applied by TCRdb to the multiplex PCR reads, yields one record per CDR3 protein. The sample has some 14,000 distinct CDR3 sequences; roughly three fifths are singletons. The specimen was tumor-adjacent breast tissue. The receptors come from a female donor with breast cancer. Some clones in this sample may be carry-over from other donors' samples.

The rearrangement links TRBV11-2 to TRBJ1-4; TRBD1 is a possible D gene (5 bases). CDR3 length: 12 amino acids. The V and J ends lost 1 base and 8 bases respectively, with 5 bases between them. Looked up from germline, CDR1 is SGHAT and CDR2 is FQNNGV. The CDR3 sequence is CASSLAGEKLFF. For the CDR3, the DNA is TGTGCCAGCAGCTTAGCAGGGGAAAAACTGTTTTTT.

The V call is TRBV29-1, the J call TRBJ2-7, with D hard to call. Germline values: CDR1 SQVTM, CDR2 ANQGSEA. With 5 bases removed from V and 0 bases from J, the gap between germline ends came to 11 bases. The CDR3 spans 13 residues. As DNA, the CDR3 is TGCAGCGTTTATGGTCGAAGCTCCTACGAGCAGTACTTC. Translating it yields CSVYGRSSYEQYF.

This clonotype came up many times. The chain is built from TRBV7-8 and TRBJ1-1, with a tentative D call TRBD1 (5 bases). Trimming took 0 bases from V and 7 from J, leaving 12 bases between them. This CDR3 is built from 14 residues. Germline CDR1 reads SGHVS; CDR2 reads FQNEAQ. The CDR3 spells CASSLALWGDEAFF. Written as DNA, the CDR3 is TGTGCCAGCAGCTTAGCGCTTTGGGGGGATGAAGCTTTCTTT. The variable domain in full, completed from reference TRBV7-8 and TRBJ1-1, reads GAGVSQSPRYKVAKRGQDVALRCDPISGHVSLFWYQQALGQGPEFLTYFQNEAQLDKSGLPSDRFFAERPEGSVSTLKIQRTQQEDSAVYLCASSLALWGDEAFFGQGTRLTVV.

The chain combines TRBV7-8 with TRBJ2-7; 11 nucleotides line up with TRBD1. V lost 3 bases to trimming and J lost 4 bases; unmatched junction nucleotides: 5. CDR1 is SGHVS, CDR2 FQNEAQ, per germline. The CDR3 has 15 residues. CDR3 in DNA: TGTGCCAGCAGCTTCGGGACAGGGGGGAGTTACGAGCAGTACTTC. Its translation is CASSFGTGGSYEQYF.

This clonotype is medium-sized by share. J is TRBJ2-3 and V is TRBV15; no clear D. V dropped 1 base and J dropped 2 bases, with 4 bases sitting between them. The CDR3 totals 13 residues. Germline CDR1 is LNHNV and CDR2 is YYDKDF (reference sequence). CDR3 in amino acids: CATSRALTDTQYF. The CDR3 DNA reads TGTGCCACCAGCAGAGCACTCACAGATACGCAGTATTTT.

This clonotype is deemed medium-sized (0.01 to 0.1%). The chain couples TRBV7-2 to TRBJ1-2; 10 bases are a match to TRBD1. After removal of 3 bases from V and 10 bases from J, the junction contained 5 bases not matched to a gene. The CDR3 extends over 13 amino acids. The germline V gene has CDR1 SGHTA and CDR2 FQGNSA. CDR3 in DNA: TGTGCCAGCAGCTTGTTCGGGACAGGGGACTACACCTTC. Translation gives CASSLFGTGDYTF.

A word on this clonotype: This likely comes from a read error, as the CDR3 has no conserved phenylalanine or tryptophan at its end. V usage is TRBV13 and J usage is TRBJ1-2, with D possibly being TRBD1 (5 bases). The CDR3 sequence is 17 residues long. Looked up from germline, CDR1 is PRHDT and CDR2 is FYEKMQ (reference sequence). CDR3 in DNA: TGTGCCGGCAGCTTAGAGGGAGCAGGGTTAGCTAACTATGACTACACCTCC. Protein product: CAGSLEGAGLANYDYTS.

In this sample, this clonotype turned up once. The junction departs from the called germline gene at one end, perhaps through a read error. V and J are TRBV5-6 and TRBJ2-3; D gene unclear. CDR1 and CDR2 (germline): SGHDT, YYEEEE. The CDR3 is made up of 13 amino acids. The CDR3 sequence is CASSFPVAYTQYF. The CDR3 DNA reads TGTGCCAGCAGCTTCCCAGTTGCGTATACACAGTATTTT.

The chain uses TRBV5-1 and TRBJ1-2, with D unresolved. In germline, CDR1 is SGHRS, CDR2 YFSETQ. CDR3 size: 13 residues. V was pared by 5 bases and J by 4 bases, with 12 bases between. CDR3 sequence reads: CASRVAETYGYTF. The CDR3 bases are TGCGCCAGCAGGGTAGCAGAGACCTATGGCTACACCTTC.

There are many counts of this clonotype. Possible read error: a much larger clone is one base away. The rearrangement links TRBV6-1 to TRBJ1-2; 9 nucleotides line up with TRBD1. The CDR3 contains 16 residues. Germline V gene sequence: CDR1 MNHNS, CDR2 SASEGT. CDR3 nucleotide sequence: TGTGCCAGCAGTCAAGCGCTGGGACAGGGAGGCTATGGCTACACCTTC. Translating it yields CASSQALGQGGYGYTF.

The chain uses TRBV10-1 and TRBJ2-3; 9 bases fit TRBD2. Germline CDR1 and CDR2: WNHNN and SYGVQD (reference sequence). The junction had 12 bases not matched to a gene; V was cut back by 2 bases and J by 3 bases. This CDR3 is 18 amino acids long. As DNA, the CDR3 is TGCGCCAGCAGTGAGGGGAGGGTAGCGGGAGATGGGACAGATACGCAGTATTTT. It codes for CASSEGRVAGDGTDTQYF.

This clonotype was counted at least ten times. The V gene is TRBV6-1, the J gene TRBJ2-7; TRBD2 matches at 9 bases. The CDR3 length is 19 residues. The ends lost 6 bases at V and 1 base at J; junction bases unmatched: 19. The germline gives CDR1 MNHNS, CDR2 SASEGT. CDR3 loop: CASSAWAGWASGTSYEQYF. CDR3 DNA sequence: TGTGCCAGCAGCGCCTGGGCAGGTTGGGCTAGCGGGACTTCCTACGAGCAGTACTTC.

The sample holds one count of this clonotype. This chain's CDR3 is CAIRSDYSYNEQFF. CDR3 coding DNA: TGTGCCATCCGATCGGACTACTCCTACAATGAGCAGTTCTTC. This rearrangement joins TRBV10-3 to TRBJ2-1; the D gene is possibly TRBD2 (6 bases). The CDR3 spans 14 residues. Germline lookup yields CDR1 ENHRY and CDR2 SYGVKD. The ends were cut back, 8 bases at V and 0 bases at J, with 11 bases in the middle.

Many counts were recorded for this clonotype. This chain joins TRBV5-1 and TRBJ1-2; the match to TRBD1 covers 10 bases. V lost 8 bases, J lost 3 bases, and 4 bases stayed unmatched. Germline CDR1 SGHRS, CDR2 YFSETQ. The CDR3 has 13 amino acids. CDR3 amino acids: CASRQGADYGYTF. CDR3 coding DNA: TGCGCCAGTAGACAGGGGGCTGACTATGGCTACACCTTC.

In its sample, this clonotype was seen a few times. This rearrangement joins TRBV7-2 to TRBJ2-1; the D gene could be TRBD1 or TRBD2 (5 bases each). V lost 3 bases, J lost 0 bases, and 12 bases lay in between. CDR3 size: 16 residues. Germline CDR1 and CDR2: SGHTA and FQGNSA. CDR3: CASSFAGTASYNEQFF. The CDR3 region has the DNA TGTGCCAGCAGCTTTGCCGGGACGGCCTCCTACAATGAGCAGTTCTTC.

The chain has TRBV29-1 and TRBJ2-1, with D possibly being TRBD2 (5 bases). The ends were cut back, 7 bases at V and 7 bases at J, with 11 bases in the middle. The germline gives CDR1 SQVTM, CDR2 ANQGSEA. The CDR3 has 11 residues. The CDR3 here is CSAPEANEQFF. DNA of the CDR3: TGCAGCGCCCCGGAGGCAAATGAGCAGTTCTTC.

Concerning this clonotype: The junction differs from germline at one of its ends, possibly a read error. The CDR3 spells CASSSRGLAGTYEQYF. CDR3 bases: TGTGCCAGCAGTTCCAGGGGACTAGCGGGGACCTACGAGCAATACTTC. The chain has TRBV2 and TRBJ2-7; 13 nucleotides match TRBD2. Germline V CDR1 and CDR2: SNHLY, FYNNEI. The length of the CDR3 is 16 residues.

A word on this clonotype: It may be a read error: a sequence one base away is much more abundant. J is TRBJ2-4 and V is TRBV7-9; 7 bases agree with TRBD1. CDR1 is SEHNR and CDR2 is FQNEAQ in the germline V gene (reference sequence). The CDR3 is 15 residues long. In DNA form, the CDR3 reads TGTGCCAGCAGCTTACCCGGACAGGAGAAAAACACTCAGCACTTC. Amino acid sequence: CASSLPGQEKNTQHF.

This clonotype was seen more than once but under ten times. V gene TRBV7-3 combines with J gene TRBJ2-5; D ambiguous. The CDR3 sequence is 13 residues long. V shed 2 bases and J shed 3 bases, with 7 bases lying between them. CDR1 and CDR2 from the germline V gene are SGHTA and FQGTGA. CDR3 DNA: TGTGCCAGCAGCTTAGATCCAGAAGAGACCCAGTACTTC. This encodes CASSLDPEETQYF.

V gene TRBV2 combines with J gene TRBJ1-2, with 12 positions matching TRBD1. V trimming: 4 bases; J trimming: 8 bases; junction bases outside the gene matches: 2. The CDR3 extends over 13 amino acids. CDR1 SNHLY and CDR2 FYNNEI come from the germline V gene. CDR3 bases: TGTGCCAGCAGTGGGGACAGGGGGCCCGGCTACACCTTC. It yields the protein CASSGDRGPGYTF.

By its share, this clonotype is medium-sized. The chain has TRBV9 and TRBJ2-3; TRBD2 agrees at 10 bases. Looked up from germline, CDR1 is SGDLS and CDR2 is YYNGEE. The CDR3 spans 17 residues. V lost 2 bases, J lost 3 bases, and 9 bases stayed unmatched. The CDR3, as DNA: TGTGCCAGCAGCGTTGCCTCTAGGGGACTAGCGACAGATACGCAGTATTTT. It specifies CASSVASRGLATDTQYF. The full variable domain, with the rest looked up from reference TRBV9 and TRBJ2-3, is DSGVTQTPKHLITATGQRVTLRCSPRSGDLSVYWYQQSLDQGLQFLIQYYNGEERAKGNILERFSAQQFPDLHSELNLSSLELGDSALYFCASSVASRGLATDTQYFGPGTRLTVL.

This chain connects TRBV6-6 to TRBJ1-2, with D hard to call. The germline CDR1 and CDR2 sequences are MNHNY and SVGAGI (reference sequence). CDR3 length: 14 amino acids. V gave up 0 bases and J gave up 1 base, with 6 bases separating them. The CDR3 spells CASSYSRDNYGYTF. CDR3 coding DNA: TGTGCCAGCAGTTACTCGAGGGATAACTATGGCTACACCTTC.

This clonotype was seen ten or more times. This chain links TRBV28 with TRBJ1-6; no firm D call. The CDR3 loop spans 13 amino acids. Between the trimmed V and J ends, which lost 5 bases and 14 bases, there was a span of 16 bases. Germline CDR1 and CDR2: MDHEN and SYDVKM. CDR3: CASSPRPSMALHF. DNA of the CDR3: TGTGCCAGCAGTCCCCGACCGAGTATGGCCCTCCACTTT.

J is TRBJ2-5 and V is TRBV5-1; TRBD2 aligns across 7 bases. The CDR3 spans 13 residues. Germline V gene data show CDR1 as SGHRS and CDR2 as YFSETQ. The V gene end was trimmed by 2 bases and the J gene end by 4 bases; junction bases not matched to a gene: 2. As DNA, the CDR3 is TGCGCCAGCAGCTTAGGCGGGAGAGAGACCCAGTACTTC. Amino acids: CASSLGGRETQYF.

The rearrangement links TRBV10-3 to TRBJ1-1; D remains ambiguous. V shed 0 bases and J shed 3 bases, with 8 bases lying between them. The CDR3 runs to 14 residues. CDR1 is ENHRY, CDR2 SYGVKD, per germline. CDR3 residues: CAISESKGYTEAFF. The CDR3 DNA sequence: TGTGCCATCAGTGAGTCGAAGGGCTACACTGAAGCTTTCTTT.

In regard to this clonotype: The limits of the CDR3 on the DNA are not certain, so only TCRdb's listed CDR3 is given. This CDR3 is CASSFYICSASAGTGWYEQYF. J is TRBJ2-7 and V is TRBV7-9; the D call TRBD1 from the table was never checked on the DNA. The CDR3 length is 21 residues, termini included. Germline V CDR1 and CDR2: SEHNR, FQNEAQ (reference sequence).